These 5 T cell receptor beta chains were sequenced from one sample in a study of blood T cell repertoires in COVID-19. Sequencing used immunoSEQ multiplex PCR; TCRdb keeps in-frame clones, though not all of them. Here the sample spans about 65,000 clones, over 85% being singletons. The material sequenced was peripheral blood. These receptors were collected from a man aged 60 to 75 with acute or convalescent COVID-19.

The rearrangement joins TRBV7-9 to TRBJ1-4; D is possibly TRBD1 (6 bases). Germline CDR1 reads SEHNR; CDR2 reads FQNEAQ (reference sequence). This CDR3 region has 15 residues. Trimming took 0 bases from V and 8 from J, leaving 13 bases between them. Here the CDR3 DNA reads TGTGCCAGCAGCTTAGCCGCAGGGGCGAGGGAAAAACTGTTTTTT. Translation: CASSLAAGAREKLFF. Full variable domain (remainder filled in from reference TRBV7-9 and TRBJ1-4): DTGVSQNPRHKITKRGQNVTFRCDPISEHNRLYWYRQTLGQGPEFLTYFQNEAQLEKSRLLSDRFSAERPKGSFSTLEIQRTEQGDSAMYLCASSLAAGAREKLFFGSGTQLSVL.

The gene calls are TRBV6-2 or TRBV6-3 and TRBJ2-2; D remains ambiguous. The V end was cut by 3 bases, the J end by 7 bases, with 21 bases between. Germline CDR1 is MNHEY and CDR2 is SVGEGT. This CDR3 contains 17 residues. DNA for the CDR3: TGTGCCAGCAGTTATACCGCCAACCTACTGAACTACGGGGAGCTGTTTTTT. It yields the protein CASSYTANLLNYGELFF.

The chain is built from TRBV18 and TRBJ1-2; a possible D gene is TRBD1 (5 bases). CDR1 KGHSH and CDR2 LQKENI come from the germline V gene. This CDR3 has 14 residues. The V end was cut by 3 bases, the J end by 4 bases, with 12 bases between. In DNA form, the CDR3 reads TGTGCCAGCTCACCTACAGGTGACACCTATGGCTACACCTTC. As protein: CASSPTGDTYGYTF.

This clone was seen a few times. V is TRBV30 and J is TRBJ1-4; TRBD1 might be the D (6 bases). Trimming shortened V by 3 bases and J by 7 bases, and 18 bases separated the two germline ends. CDR1 is GTSNPN and CDR2 is SVGIG in the germline V gene (reference sequence). The CDR3 consists of 15 residues. CDR3 sequence (DNA): TGTGCCTGGAGGGAGGCGGGGGCATCCGGTGAAAAACTGTTTTTT. This gives the protein CAWREAGASGEKLFF.

CDR3 in DNA: TGTGCCAGTAGTATACCCCCGGGACATCCTGGTCCTGGAAACACCATATATTTT. Residues: CASSIPPGHPGPGNTIYF. This sequence joins TRBV19 and TRBJ1-3; tentatively, D is TRBD1 (6 bases). The length of the CDR3 is 18 residues. Trimming pared 2 bases from V and 2 bases from J, leaving 19 bases between. Per germline, CDR1 LNHDA and CDR2 SQIVND (reference sequence). Filled out from reference TRBV19 and TRBJ1-3, the complete variable domain reads DGGITQSPKYLFRKEGQNVTLSCEQNLNHDAMYWYRQDPGQGLRLIYYSQIVNDFQKGDIAEGYSVSREKKESFPLTVTSAQKNPTAFYLCASSIPPGHPGPGNTIYFGEGSWLTVV.